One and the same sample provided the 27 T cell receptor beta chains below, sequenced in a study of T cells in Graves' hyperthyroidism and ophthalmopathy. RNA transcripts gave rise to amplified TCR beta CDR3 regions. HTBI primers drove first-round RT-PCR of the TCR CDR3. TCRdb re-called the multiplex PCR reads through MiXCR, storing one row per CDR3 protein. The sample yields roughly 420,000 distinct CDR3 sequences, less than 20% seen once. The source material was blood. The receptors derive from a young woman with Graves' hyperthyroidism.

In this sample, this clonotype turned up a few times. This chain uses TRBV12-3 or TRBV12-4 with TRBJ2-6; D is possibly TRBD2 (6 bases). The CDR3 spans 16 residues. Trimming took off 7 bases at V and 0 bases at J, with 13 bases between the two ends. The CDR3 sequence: CASTLVGGSGANVLTF. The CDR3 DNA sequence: TGTGCCAGCACCTTGGTCGGGGGCTCTGGGGCCAACGTCCTGACTTTC.

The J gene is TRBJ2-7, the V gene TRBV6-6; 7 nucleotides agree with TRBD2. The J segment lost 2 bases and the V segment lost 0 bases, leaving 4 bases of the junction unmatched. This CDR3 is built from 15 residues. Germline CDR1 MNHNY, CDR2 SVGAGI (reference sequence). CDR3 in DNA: TGTGCCAGCAGTTACTCGAGGCGGGGGACCTACGAGCAGTACTTC. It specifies CASSYSRRGTYEQYF.

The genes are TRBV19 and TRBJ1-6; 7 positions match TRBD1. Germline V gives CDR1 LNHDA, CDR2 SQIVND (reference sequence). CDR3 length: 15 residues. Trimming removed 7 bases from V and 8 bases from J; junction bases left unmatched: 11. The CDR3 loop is CASTPRGLGDSPLHF. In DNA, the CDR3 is TGTGCCAGTACTCCTAGGGGGCTCGGTGATTCACCCCTCCACTTT.

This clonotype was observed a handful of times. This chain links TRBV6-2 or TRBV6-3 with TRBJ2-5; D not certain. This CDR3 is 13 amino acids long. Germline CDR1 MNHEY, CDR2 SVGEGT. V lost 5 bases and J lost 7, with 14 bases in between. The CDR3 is CASSTETWGTQYF. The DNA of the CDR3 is TGTGCCAGCAGTACCGAGACCTGGGGGACCCAGTACTTC.

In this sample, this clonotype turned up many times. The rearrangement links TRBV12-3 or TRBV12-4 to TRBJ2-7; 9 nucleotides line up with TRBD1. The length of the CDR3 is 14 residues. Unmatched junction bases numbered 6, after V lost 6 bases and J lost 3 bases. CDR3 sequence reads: CASSNRQGDYEQYF. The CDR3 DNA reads TGTGCCAGCAGCAACCGACAGGGGGACTACGAGCAGTACTTC.

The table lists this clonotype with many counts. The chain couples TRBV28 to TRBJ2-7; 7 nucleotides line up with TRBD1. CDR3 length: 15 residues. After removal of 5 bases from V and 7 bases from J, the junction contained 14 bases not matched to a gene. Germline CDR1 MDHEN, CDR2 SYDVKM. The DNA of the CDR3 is TGTGCCAGCAGTCCGCCGACAGGGATCTGGTATGAGCAGTACTTC. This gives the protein CASSPPTGIWYEQYF.

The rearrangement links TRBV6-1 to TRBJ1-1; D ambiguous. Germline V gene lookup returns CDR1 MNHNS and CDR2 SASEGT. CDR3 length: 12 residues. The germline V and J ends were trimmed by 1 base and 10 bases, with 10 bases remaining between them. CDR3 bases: TGTGCCAGCAGTGAAGGAGGGTCTCGAGCTTTCTTT. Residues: CASSEGGSRAFF.

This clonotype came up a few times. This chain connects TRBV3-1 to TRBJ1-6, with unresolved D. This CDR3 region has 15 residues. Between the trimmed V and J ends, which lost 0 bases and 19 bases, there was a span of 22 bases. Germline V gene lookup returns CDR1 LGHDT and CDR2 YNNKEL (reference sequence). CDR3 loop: CASSQDDGGRPMFHF. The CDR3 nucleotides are TGTGCCAGCAGCCAAGATGATGGCGGCCGGCCAATGTTTCACTTT.

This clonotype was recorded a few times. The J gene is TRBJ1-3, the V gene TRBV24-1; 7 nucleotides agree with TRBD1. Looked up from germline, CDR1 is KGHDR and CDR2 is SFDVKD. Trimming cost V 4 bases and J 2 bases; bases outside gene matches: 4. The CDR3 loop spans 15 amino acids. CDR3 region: CATSETGATGNTIYF. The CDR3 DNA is TGTGCCACCAGTGAAACAGGGGCGACTGGAAACACCATATATTTT.

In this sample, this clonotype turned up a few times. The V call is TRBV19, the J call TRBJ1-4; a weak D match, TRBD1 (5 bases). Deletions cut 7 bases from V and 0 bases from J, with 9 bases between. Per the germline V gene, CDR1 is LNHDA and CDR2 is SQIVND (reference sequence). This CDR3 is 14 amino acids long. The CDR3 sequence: CASTGGTTNEKLFF. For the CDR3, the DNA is TGTGCCAGTACTGGGGGAACAACTAATGAAAAACTGTTTTTT.

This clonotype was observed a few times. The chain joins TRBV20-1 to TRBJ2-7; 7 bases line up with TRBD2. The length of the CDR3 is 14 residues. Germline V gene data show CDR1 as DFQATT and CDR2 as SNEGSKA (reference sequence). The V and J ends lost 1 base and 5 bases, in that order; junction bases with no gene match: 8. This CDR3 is CSARARTSANEQYF. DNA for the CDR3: TGCAGTGCTAGAGCGAGGACTAGTGCGAACGAGCAGTACTTC.

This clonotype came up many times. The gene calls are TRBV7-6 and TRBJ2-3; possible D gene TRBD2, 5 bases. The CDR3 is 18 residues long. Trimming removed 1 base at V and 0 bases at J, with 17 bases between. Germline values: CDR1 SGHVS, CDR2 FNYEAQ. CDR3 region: CASSLGRRPRSSTDTQYF. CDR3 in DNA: TGTGCCAGCAGCTTAGGGCGGAGGCCTAGATCTAGCACAGATACGCAGTATTTT.

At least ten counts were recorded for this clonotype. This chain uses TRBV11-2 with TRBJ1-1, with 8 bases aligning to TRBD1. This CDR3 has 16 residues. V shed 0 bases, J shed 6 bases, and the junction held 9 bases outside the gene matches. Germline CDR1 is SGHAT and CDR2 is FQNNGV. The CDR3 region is CASSLDRWTGRPEAFF. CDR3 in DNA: TGTGCCAGCAGCTTAGATAGGTGGACAGGGAGGCCTGAAGCTTTCTTT.

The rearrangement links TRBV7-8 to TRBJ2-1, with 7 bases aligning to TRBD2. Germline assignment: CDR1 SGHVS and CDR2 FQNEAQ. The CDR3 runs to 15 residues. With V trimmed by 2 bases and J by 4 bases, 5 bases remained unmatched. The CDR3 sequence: CASSLRDYLYNEQFF. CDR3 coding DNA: TGTGCCAGCAGCTTACGGGACTACTTATACAATGAGCAGTTCTTC.

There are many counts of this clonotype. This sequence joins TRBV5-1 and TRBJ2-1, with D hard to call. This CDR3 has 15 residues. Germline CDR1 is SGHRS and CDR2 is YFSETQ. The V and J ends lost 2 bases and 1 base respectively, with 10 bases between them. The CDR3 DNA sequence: TGCGCCAGCAGCTTTCTGGGTAGGTCCTACAATGAGCAGTTCTTC. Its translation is CASSFLGRSYNEQFF. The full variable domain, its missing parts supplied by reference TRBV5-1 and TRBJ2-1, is KAGVTQTPRYLIKTRGQQVTLSCSPISGHRSVSWYQQTPGQGLQFLFEYFSETQRNKGNFPGRFSGRQFSNSRSEMNVSTLELGDSALYLCASSFLGRSYNEQFFGPGTRLTVL.

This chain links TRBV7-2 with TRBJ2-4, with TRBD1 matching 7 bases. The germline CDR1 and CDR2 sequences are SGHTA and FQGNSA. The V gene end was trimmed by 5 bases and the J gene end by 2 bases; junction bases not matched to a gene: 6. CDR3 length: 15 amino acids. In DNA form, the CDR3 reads TGTGCCAGCAGCCGACAGGGTCGTACCAAAAACATTCAGTACTTC. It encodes CASSRQGRTKNIQYF.

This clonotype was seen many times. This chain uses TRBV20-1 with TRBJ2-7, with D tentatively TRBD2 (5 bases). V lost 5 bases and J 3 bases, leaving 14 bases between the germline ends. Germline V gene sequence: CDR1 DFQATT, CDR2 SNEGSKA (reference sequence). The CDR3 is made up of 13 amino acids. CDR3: CSASRGSVYEQYF. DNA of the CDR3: TGCAGTGCTTCTCGAGGGTCCGTCTACGAGCAGTACTTC.

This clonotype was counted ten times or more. Here the CDR3 reads CASSPPASTQHF. Written as DNA, the CDR3 is TGTGCCAGCAGCCCGCCCGCATCCACCCAGCATTTT. This chain links TRBV28 with TRBJ1-5; D not resolved. V lost 6 bases and J lost 11, with 14 bases in between. The CDR3 is 12 residues long. Germline CDR1 and CDR2: MDHEN and SYDVKM.

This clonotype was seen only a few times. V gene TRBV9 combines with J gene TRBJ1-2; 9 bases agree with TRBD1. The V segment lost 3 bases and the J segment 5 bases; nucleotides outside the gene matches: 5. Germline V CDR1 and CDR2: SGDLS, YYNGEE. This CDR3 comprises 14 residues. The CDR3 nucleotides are TGTGCCAGCAGCGATAAGGGACAGGGATATGGCTACACCTTC. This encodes CASSDKGQGYGYTF.

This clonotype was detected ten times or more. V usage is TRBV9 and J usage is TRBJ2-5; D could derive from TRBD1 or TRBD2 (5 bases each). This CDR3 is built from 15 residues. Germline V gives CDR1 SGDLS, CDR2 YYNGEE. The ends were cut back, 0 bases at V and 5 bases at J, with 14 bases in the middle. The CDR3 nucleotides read TGTGCCAGCAGCGTAGTTTGGGGGAGTGGCGAGACCCAGTACTTC. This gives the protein CASSVVWGSGETQYF.

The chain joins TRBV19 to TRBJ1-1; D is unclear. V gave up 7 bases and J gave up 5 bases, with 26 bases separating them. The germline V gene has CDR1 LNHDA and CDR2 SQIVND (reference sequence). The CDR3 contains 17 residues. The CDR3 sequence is CASTPRGHALERTEAFF. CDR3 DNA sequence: TGTGCCAGTACCCCAAGAGGCCATGCCCTGGAGAGGACTGAAGCTTTCTTT.

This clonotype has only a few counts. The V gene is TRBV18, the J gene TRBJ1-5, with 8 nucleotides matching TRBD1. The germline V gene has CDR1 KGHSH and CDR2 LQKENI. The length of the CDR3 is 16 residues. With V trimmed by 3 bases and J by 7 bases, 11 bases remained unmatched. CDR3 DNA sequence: TGTGCCAGCTCACCCTCAAGGGACAGGAGATTGCAGCCCCAGCATTTT. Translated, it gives CASSPSRDRRLQPQHF.

This CDR3 reads CASSIDGTSTDTQYF. The CDR3 nucleotides are TGTGCCAGTAGTATAGACGGGACCTCTACAGATACGCAGTATTTT. The chain employs TRBV19 and TRBJ2-3, with D perhaps given as TRBD1 or TRBD2 (5 bases each). Trimming cost V 0 bases and J 3 bases, with 10 bases left between them. CDR1 is LNHDA and CDR2 is SQIVND in the germline V gene (reference sequence). The CDR3 spans 15 residues.

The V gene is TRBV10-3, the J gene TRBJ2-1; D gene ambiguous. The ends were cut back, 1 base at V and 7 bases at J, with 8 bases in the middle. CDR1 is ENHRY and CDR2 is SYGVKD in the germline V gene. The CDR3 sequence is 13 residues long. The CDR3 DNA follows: TGTGCCATCAGTGAGTACGTATTGAATGAGCAGTTCTTC. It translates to CAISEYVLNEQFF.

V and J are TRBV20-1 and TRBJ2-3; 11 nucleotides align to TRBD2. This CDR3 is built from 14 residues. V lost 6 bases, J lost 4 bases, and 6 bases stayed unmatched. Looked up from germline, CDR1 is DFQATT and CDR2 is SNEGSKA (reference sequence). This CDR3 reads CSAITSGRADTQYF. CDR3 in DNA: TGCAGTGCCATTACTAGCGGGAGAGCAGATACGCAGTATTTT.

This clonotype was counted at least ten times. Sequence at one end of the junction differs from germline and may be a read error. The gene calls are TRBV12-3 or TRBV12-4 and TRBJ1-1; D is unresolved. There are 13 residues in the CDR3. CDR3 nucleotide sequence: TGCGCCAGCAGCGCCACCGGGAACACTGAAGCTTTCTTT. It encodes CASSATGNTEAFF.

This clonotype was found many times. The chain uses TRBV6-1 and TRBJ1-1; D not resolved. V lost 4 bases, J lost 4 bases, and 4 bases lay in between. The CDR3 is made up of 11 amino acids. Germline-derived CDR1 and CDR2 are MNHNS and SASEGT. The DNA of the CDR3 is TGTGCCAGCAGTGTATCCACTGAAGCTTTCTTT. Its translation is CASSVSTEAFF.